The 28 T cell receptor beta chains below all came from one sample that was sequenced in a study of response to subunit inactivated influenza vaccine. One entry per CDR3 protein results from TCRdb running MiXCR on the RT-PCR reads. Of fewer than 600,000 distinct CDR3 sequences in the sample, about 7.2% were seen once. Sequencing used PBMCs from blood, obtained less than 30 months after vaccination. Receptor source: a man aged 50-75 years who received an inactivated influenza vaccine.

Only a few counts were recorded for this clonotype. J is TRBJ2-1 and V is TRBV27; TRBD2 matches at 12 bases. Trimming took 5 bases from V and 9 from J; bases not matched to a gene: 8. Looked up from germline, CDR1 is MNHEY and CDR2 is SMNVEV (reference sequence). CDR3 size: 15 residues. CDR3: CASSPRLAGETEQFF. CDR3 DNA: TGTGCCAGCAGTCCGAGACTAGCGGGGGAGACTGAGCAGTTCTTC.

This clonotype appeared a few times. V gene TRBV28 combines with J gene TRBJ2-5, with TRBD1 identical over 12 bases. The J segment lost 10 bases and the V segment lost 5 bases, leaving 5 bases of the junction unmatched. CDR1 MDHEN and CDR2 SYDVKM come from the germline V gene. The CDR3 consists of 13 residues. CDR3 region: CASSVRDRGLQYF. The CDR3 DNA reads TGTGCCAGCAGTGTCCGGGACAGGGGGCTCCAGTACTTC. The full variable domain, rest sourced from reference TRBV28 and TRBJ2-5, is DVKVTQSSRYLVKRTGEKVFLECVQDMDHENMFWYRQDPGLGLRLIYFSYDVKMKEKGDIPEGYSVSREKKERFSLILESASTNQTSMYLCASSVRDRGLQYFGPGTRLLVL.

This clonotype was seen at least ten times. The chain has TRBV6-2 or TRBV6-3 and TRBJ2-7, with 9 bases identical to TRBD2. Germline CDR1 reads MNHEY; CDR2 reads SVGEGT. V trimming: 4 bases; J trimming: 3 bases; junction bases outside the gene matches: 7. The CDR3 covers 15 residues. CDR3 DNA: TGTGCCAGCAGTTCGGCGGGGACTAGCAGCTACGAGCAGTACTTC. As protein: CASSSAGTSSYEQYF.

The rearrangement links TRBV9 to TRBJ2-1; D may be TRBD2 (5 bases). The length of the CDR3 is 15 residues. The V gene lost 0 bases and the J gene lost 3 bases, with 10 bases spanning the gap. Germline V gene data show CDR1 as SGDLS and CDR2 as YYNGEE. CDR3 sequence (DNA): TGTGCCAGCAGCGTAGTTCTAGCAGGCTACAATGAGCAGTTCTTC. It codes for CASSVVLAGYNEQFF.

In nucleotides, the CDR3 is TGTGCCAGCAGTTTAGGGGGACTAGCGGGGAAGGATACGCAGTATTTT. Translating gives CASSLGGLAGKDTQYF. The chain links TRBV28 to TRBJ2-3, with 13 bases aligning to TRBD2. The CDR3 extends over 16 amino acids. The germline gives CDR1 MDHEN, CDR2 SYDVKM. With V trimmed by 2 bases and J by 6 bases, 5 bases remained unmatched. The entire variable domain, with the rest obtained from reference TRBV28 and TRBJ2-3, is as follows: DVKVTQSSRYLVKRTGEKVFLECVQDMDHENMFWYRQDPGLGLRLIYFSYDVKMKEKGDIPEGYSVSREKKERFSLILESASTNQTSMYLCASSLGGLAGKDTQYFGPGTRLTVL.

The rearrangement links TRBV11-2 to TRBJ2-3; 15 bases fit TRBD2. Trimming cost V 5 bases and J 1 base; bases outside gene matches: 16. The germline CDR1 and CDR2 sequences are SGHAT and FQNNGV. The CDR3 contains 21 residues. The CDR3 here is CASSMIAGLAGGSRGTDTQYF. In DNA form, the CDR3 reads TGTGCCAGCAGCATGATCGCGGGACTAGCGGGAGGATCCAGGGGCACAGATACGCAGTATTTT.

This chain connects TRBV11-2 to TRBJ2-2; no reliable D call. In germline, CDR1 is SGHAT, CDR2 FQNNGV. V lost 6 bases, J lost 8 bases, and 10 bases lay in between. CDR3 length equals 12 residues. The CDR3 loop reads CASRGVGGELFF. CDR3 nucleotide sequence: TGTGCCAGCAGAGGCGTCGGTGGGGAGCTGTTTTTT.

This clonotype was seen a handful of times. J is TRBJ2-7 and V is TRBV11-3, with TRBD2 matching over 9 bases. Germline CDR1 and CDR2: SGHNT and YENEEA. Trimming took 3 bases from V and 2 from J; bases not matched to a gene: 14. The CDR3 length is 18 residues. The CDR3 loop reads CASSFMLQGLAGTYEQYF. DNA of the CDR3: TGTGCCAGCAGCTTTATGTTACAGGGGCTAGCGGGAACCTACGAGCAGTACTTC.

The V gene is TRBV20-1, the J gene TRBJ2-3; D may match TRBD1 or TRBD2 (5 bases each). The germline gives CDR1 DFQATT, CDR2 SNEGSKA (reference sequence). V was shortened by 7 bases and J by 4 bases, with 15 bases between the two germline ends. This CDR3 comprises 13 residues. The CDR3 reads CSERGETPDTQYF. CDR3 coding DNA: TGCAGTGAAAGAGGGGAGACGCCAGATACGCAGTATTTT.

This chain joins TRBV7-2 and TRBJ2-1, with TRBD1 identical over 9 bases. The germline V gene has CDR1 SGHTA and CDR2 FQGNSA. Unmatched junction bases numbered 9, after V lost 5 bases and J lost 1 base. The CDR3 runs 17 residues. Written as DNA, the CDR3 is TGTGCCAGCAGCACTTTACAGGGGGCTTATTCCTACAATGAGCAGTTCTTC. Its translation: CASSTLQGAYSYNEQFF.

The J gene is TRBJ2-2, the V gene TRBV7-9, with a possible D match to TRBD1 (7 bases). Between the trimmed V and J ends, which lost 2 bases and 3 bases, there was a span of 13 bases. CDR3 size: 16 residues. Germline V gene data show CDR1 as SEHNR and CDR2 as FQNEAQ (reference sequence). This chain's CDR3 is CASSLTGQRDTGELFF. The DNA for the CDR3 is TGTGCCAGCAGCTTAACGGGACAGCGGGACACCGGGGAGCTGTTTTTT.

In this sample, this clonotype turned up many times. The rearrangement uses TRBV9 and TRBJ2-7; possibly TRBD2 for D (8 bases). V gave up 0 bases and J gave up 2 bases, with 15 bases separating them. This CDR3 spans 16 amino acids. The germline V gene encodes CDR1 SGDLS and CDR2 YYNGEE. CDR3 DNA sequence: TGTGCCAGCAGCGTAGACGGGGGGGACAGCACCTACGAGCAGTACTTC. Translating it yields CASSVDGGDSTYEQYF.

In regard to this clonotype: It may be a read error: a sequence one base away is much more abundant. The missing conserved phenylalanine or tryptophan at the end of this CDR3 makes a read error likely. The rearrangement links TRBV10-3 to TRBJ2-6; 9 bases match TRBD1. The V gene end was trimmed by 6 bases and the J gene end by 2 bases; junction bases not matched to a gene: 5. Looked up from germline, CDR1 is ENHRY and CDR2 is SYGVKD. There are 16 residues in the CDR3. The CDR3 reads CAISQQGAAGANVLTS. Written as DNA, the CDR3 is TGTGCCATCAGCCAACAGGGGGCGGCTGGGGCCAACGTCCTGACTTCC.

This clonotype was observed a handful of times. The chain carries TRBV6-2 or TRBV6-3 and TRBJ2-7; 7 nucleotides agree with TRBD1. This CDR3 has 14 amino acids. CDR1 and CDR2 (germline): MNHEY, SVGEGT. V trimming: 5 bases; J trimming: 5 bases; junction bases outside the gene matches: 9. CDR3 loop: CASSTGTAFDEQYF. The DNA of the CDR3 is TGTGCCAGCAGTACCGGGACAGCTTTTGACGAGCAGTACTTC.

The sample holds a few counts of this clonotype. CDR3: CASSLLVGRIPYEQYF. CDR3 nucleotides: TGTGCCAGCAGTTTATTGGTGGGACGGATACCCTACGAGCAGTACTTC. The rearrangement links TRBV27 to TRBJ2-7; D could derive from TRBD1 or TRBD2 (5 bases each). The CDR3 totals 16 residues. Trimming left V 1 base short and J 2 bases short, with 15 bases between. CDR1 and CDR2 from the germline V gene are MNHEY and SMNVEV (reference sequence).

This clonotype was picked up a small number of times. The chain couples TRBV5-6 to TRBJ2-7; unclear D gene. V was shortened by 2 bases and J by 7 bases, with 7 bases between the two germline ends. The CDR3 spans 11 residues. Germline V gene lookup returns CDR1 SGHDT and CDR2 YYEEEE. The CDR3 DNA sequence: TGTGCCAGCAGCTTTTACGGGGAGCAGTACTTC. This codes for CASSFYGEQYF.

This clonotype was counted only a few times. This rearrangement joins TRBV5-1 to TRBJ2-5; no firm D call. The CDR3 has 13 residues. Per the germline V gene, CDR1 is SGHRS and CDR2 is YFSETQ. Trimming pared 7 bases from V and 0 bases from J, leaving 10 bases between. The CDR3 reads CASSLQNQETQYF. CDR3 sequence (DNA): TGCGCCAGCTCGCTACAGAACCAAGAGACCCAGTACTTC.

This clonotype has at least ten counts. The V gene is TRBV5-1, the J gene TRBJ1-4; TRBD1 might be the D (5 bases). V lost 3 bases, J lost 7 bases, and 13 bases lay in between. Germline CDR1 and CDR2: SGHRS and YFSETQ. This CDR3 is 14 amino acids long. CDR3 amino acids: CASSSTVGREKLFF. CDR3 coding DNA: TGCGCCAGCAGCTCGACAGTAGGACGTGAAAAACTGTTTTTT.

This rearrangement joins TRBV2 to TRBJ1-2, with a tentative D call TRBD1 (6 bases). Germline assignment: CDR1 SNHLY and CDR2 FYNNEI. The CDR3 extends over 13 amino acids. V was trimmed by 6 bases and J by 6 bases, leaving 14 bases between them. In DNA form, the CDR3 reads TGTGCCAGCAGGAACAGGGTACTCGATGGCTACACCTTC. The encoded protein is CASRNRVLDGYTF.

This clonotype has just a few counts. The rearrangement joins TRBV6-1 to TRBJ1-4, with a possible D match to TRBD1 (5 bases). The V end lost 6 bases, the J end lost 0 bases, and 23 bases lay between the germline ends. The CDR3 spans 19 residues. Per germline, CDR1 MNHNS and CDR2 SASEGT. The DNA for the CDR3 is TGTGCCAGCAGAACCTACGGGGCGTCGGGGATTTCAACTAATGAAAAACTGTTTTTT. Protein sequence: CASRTYGASGISTNEKLFF.

The chain is built from TRBV7-2 and TRBJ2-3; D ambiguous. This CDR3 region has 14 residues. V dropped 6 bases and J dropped 1 base, with 11 bases sitting between them. Germline V gene lookup returns CDR1 SGHTA and CDR2 FQGNSA. Here the CDR3 DNA reads TGTGCCAGCAGAGAATCTTTCGGCACAGATACGCAGTATTTT. It is translated as CASRESFGTDTQYF.

This clonotype was seen at least ten times. The gene calls are TRBV9 and TRBJ2-1; D remains unclear. Per the germline V gene, CDR1 is SGDLS and CDR2 is YYNGEE. Trimming left V 4 bases short and J 8 bases short, with 25 bases between. The CDR3 is 17 residues long. The CDR3 is CASSHPREVGAVDEQFF. In nucleotides, the CDR3 is TGTGCCAGCAGCCATCCCCGTGAAGTCGGAGCTGTAGATGAGCAGTTCTTC.

This clonotype has a handful of counts. CDR3 in DNA: TGTGCCAGCAGTCCACCGACAGGGTGGGGCAGCACAGATACGCAGTATTTT. It codes for CASSPPTGWGSTDTQYF. J is TRBJ2-3 and V is TRBV28; 7 bases agree with TRBD1. V was pared by 5 bases and J by 0 bases, with 11 bases of the junction left unmatched. The CDR3 sequence is 17 residues long. Germline-derived CDR1 and CDR2 are MDHEN and SYDVKM.

This clonotype has a handful of counts. The J gene is TRBJ1-4, the V gene TRBV7-9; 7 nucleotides line up with TRBD1. V shed 9 bases and J 5 bases; nucleotides not matched to a gene: 6. From germline, CDR1 is SEHNR and CDR2 FQNEAQ (reference sequence). This CDR3 spans 13 amino acids. The CDR3 region is CASGQAGNEKLFF. CDR3 coding DNA: TGTGCCAGTGGACAGGCTGGAAATGAAAAACTGTTTTTT.

This clonotype was recorded many times. The chain has TRBV5-1 and TRBJ2-7; 8 positions match TRBD1. V gave up 4 bases and J gave up 2 bases; unmatched junction bases: 11. Germline-derived CDR1 and CDR2 are SGHRS and YFSETQ. The CDR3 covers 16 residues. The CDR3 DNA reads as TGCGCCAGCAGCATACAGGGGGTCGGGGCCACCTACGAGCAGTACTTC. Protein: CASSIQGVGATYEQYF.

This clonotype was seen a few times. This chain uses TRBV27 with TRBJ2-1, with TRBD2 identical over 15 bases. The length of the CDR3 is 16 residues. Germline assignment: CDR1 MNHEY and CDR2 SMNVEV (reference sequence). The V and J ends lost 5 bases and 9 bases, in that order; junction bases with no gene match: 8. CDR3 amino acids: CASSPRPGLAGGEQFF. DNA for the CDR3: TGTGCCAGCAGTCCCCGGCCGGGACTAGCGGGGGGTGAGCAGTTCTTC.

The J gene is TRBJ2-7, the V gene TRBV7-2; the match to TRBD1 covers 7 bases. Germline V gene lookup returns CDR1 SGHTA and CDR2 FQGNSA. This CDR3 spans 14 amino acids. Trimming removed 1 base from V and 4 bases from J; junction bases left unmatched: 4. CDR3 DNA: TGTGCCAGCAGCTTAGAGGGACAGTGGTACGAGCAGTACTTC. Translation: CASSLEGQWYEQYF.

In its sample, this clonotype was seen a few times. The rearrangement uses TRBV19 and TRBJ2-5; 10 nucleotides agree with TRBD2. J gave up 5 bases and V 1 base, and 7 bases lay outside the gene matches. The CDR3 is 16 residues long. Germline V CDR1 and CDR2: LNHDA, SQIVND (reference sequence). The CDR3 nucleotides are TGTGCCAGTAGTATAGTTTCAGCGGGGGGGCTGGAGACCCAGTACTTC. Translated: CASSIVSAGGLETQYF.